A selection of T cell receptor beta chains follows, all from one sample in a study of Graves' ophthalmopathy and Graves' hyperthyroidism. TCRdb reprocessed the multiplex PCR reads with MiXCR, giving one entry per CDR3 protein. The data hold about 620,000 distinct CDR3 sequences, with 20% to 25% observed a single time. The source material was peripheral blood. The receptors shown here come from a woman under 30 with stable Graves' hyperthyroidism. Some clones in this sample may be carry-over from other donors' samples. Both conserved end residues are part of each CDR3. D genes are given only for firm matches. Size is omitted from some rows. Given values are once, few, many or a class for expanded clones.

d_gene | j_gene | abundance | v_gene | CDR3nt | CDR3aa
TRBD1 | TRBJ1-2 | NA | TRBV6-1 | TGTGCCAGCAGTGAAACCGGGACAGGGAGGGCTGGCTACACCTTC | CASSETGTGRAGYTF
NA | TRBJ2-7 | NA | TRBV20-1 | TGCAGTTCCGTTAGGGCGTACGAGCAGTACTTC | CSSVRAYEQYF
NA | TRBJ2-7 | NA | TRBV20-1 | TGCAGTGCTAGAGATATCCAAGGCGGTACGAGCTACGAGCAGTACTTC | CSARDIQGGTSYEQYF
NA | TRBJ1-5 | NA | TRBV6-2/TRBV6-3 | TGTGCCAGCAGTGGTACCCTTACAGGGTGGAATCAGCCCCAGCATTTT | CASSGTLTGWNQPQHF
NA | TRBJ2-2 | many | TRBV4-1 | TGCGCCAGCAGCCAAGAAGTCACCGGGGAGCTGTTTTTT | CASSQEVTGELFF
NA | TRBJ1-5 | many | TRBV12-3/TRBV12-4 | TGTGCCAGCAGTTTGGGAGGGTTGAGCAATCAGCCCCAGCATTTT | CASSLGGLSNQPQHF
TRBD1 | TRBJ1-5 | many | TRBV28 | TGTGCCAGCAGGGGACAGGGCCTCAGCAATCAGCCCCAGCATTTT | CASRGQGLSNQPQHF
NA | TRBJ1-1 | few | TRBV6-1 | TGTGCCAGCAGTGAATTCGGCAGTTGGCACACTGAAGCTTTCTTT | CASSEFGSWHTEAFF
TRBD1 | TRBJ1-2 | few | TRBV2 | TGTGCCAGCAGAGAGACAGGGAGGGGAAAATACACCTTC | CASRETGRGKYTF
NA | TRBJ1-5 | many | TRBV9 | TGTGCCAGCAGCATTACAGGGAAAGGACAGCCCCAGCATTTT | CASSITGKGQPQHF
NA | TRBJ1-2 | many | TRBV10-3 | TGTGCCATCAGCGCACCTATGGGAAAAGGCTATGGCTACACCTTC | CAISAPMGKGYGYTF
TRBD2 | TRBJ2-5 | many | TRBV6-5 | TGTGCCAGCGCCGGGACTAGCGAGAAAGAGACCCAGTACTTC | CASAGTSEKETQYF
NA | TRBJ1-1 | many | TRBV20-1 | TGCAGTGCAATATACCAGGTTGAGACTGAAGCTTTCTTT | CSAIYQVETEAFF
TRBD1 | TRBJ1-1 | many | TRBV19 | TGTGCCAGTAGAACCAACAGGGGTGGCACTGAAGCTTTCTTT | CASRTNRGGTEAFF
NA | TRBJ1-3 | many | TRBV28 | TGTGCCAGCACTCCTGGGTGGGGTTCGGGAAACACCATATATTTT | CASTPGWGSGNTIYF
TRBD1 | TRBJ1-5 | NA | TRBV6-1 | TGTGCCAGCAGTCCCCCTACAGGGGGCGTCCAGCCCCAGCATTTT | CASSPPTGGVQPQHF
NA | TRBJ1-5 | many | TRBV6-1 | TGTGCCAGCAGTAACAATCAGCCCCAGCATTTT | CASSNNQPQHF
TRBD1 | TRBJ1-1 | NA | TRBV5-1 | TGCGCCAGCAGCAATGGCCGGGACAGGGGCTCTCGGGCCACTGAAGCTTTCTTT | CASSNGRDRGSRATEAFF
TRBD2 | TRBJ2-3 | NA | TRBV12-3/TRBV12-4 | TGTGCCAGCAGTTTCCGCGGGGGGGATACGCAGTATTTT | CASSFRGGDTQYF
NA | TRBJ1-1 | many | TRBV6-5 | TGTGCCAGCAGTTACAATTCGAACACTGAAGCTTTCTTT | CASSYNSNTEAFF
TRBD1 | TRBJ1-1 | NA | TRBV12-3/TRBV12-4 | TGTGCCAGCAGTTTATTCAGGGGGGTCATGAACACTGAAGCTTTCTTT | CASSLFRGVMNTEAFF
NA | TRBJ2-7 | NA | TRBV12-3/TRBV12-4 | TGTGCCAGCAGCCAATACCCCAGCGGCTCCTACGAGCAGTACTTC | CASSQYPSGSYEQYF
NA | TRBJ1-5 | NA | TRBV6-1 | TGTGCCAGCAGCTCCGCCTGGGGGGGGCTGAATCAGCCCCAGCATTTT | CASSSAWGGLNQPQHF
NA | TRBJ1-5 | few | TRBV20-1 | TGCAGTGCTAGAGATGAGGTCGGGCAATATAGCAATCAGCCCCAGCATTTT | CSARDEVGQYSNQPQHF
TRBD2 | TRBJ2-7 | many | TRBV24-1 | TGTGCCACCCCGAGGAGCGGTAGCGGGAGACACGAGCAGTACTTC | CATPRSGSGRHEQYF
TRBD1 | TRBJ1-5 | many | TRBV2 | TGTGCCAGCCGAACCCCCCAAGGACAGGGCAATCAGCCCCAGCATTTT | CASRTPQGQGNQPQHF
NA | TRBJ2-7 | NA | TRBV10-3 | TGTGCCATCAGTCGGGACGGGACCTACGAGCAGTACTTC | CAISRDGTYEQYF
NA | TRBJ1-3 | NA | TRBV30 | TGTGCCTGGAGTGTAACCCGGATCTCGATTCGTCTAAACACCATATATTTT | CAWSVTRISIRLNTIYF
TRBD1 | TRBJ1-5 | many | TRBV6-1 | TGTGCCAGCAGAGACAGGGTCTATAGCAATCAGCCCCAGCATTTT | CASRDRVYSNQPQHF
NA | TRBJ1-1 | many | TRBV19 | TGTGCCAGTAGGCTACAGGGTGGTGGCGCCTCCGCCCTGAACACTGAAGCTTTCTTT | CASRLQGGGASALNTEAFF
NA | TRBJ2-2 | NA | TRBV4-1 | TGCGCCAGCAGCCCCTTAGGGCAGACTGACACCGGGGAGCTGTTTTTT | CASSPLGQTDTGELFF
NA | TRBJ2-7 | NA | TRBV29-1 | TGCAGCGGCCGATTACCTCCCACCTACGAGCAGTACTTC | CSGRLPPTYEQYF
NA | TRBJ2-6 | many | TRBV6-5 | TGTGCCAGCAGTTACGGGGGGGCGGGCTCTGGGGCCAACGTCCTGACTTTC | CASSYGGAGSGANVLTF
TRBD1 | TRBJ1-6 | many | TRBV7-2 | TGTGCCAGCAGCTTGTCTGGACAGGGAGTTTCACCCCTCCACTTT | CASSLSGQGVSPLHF
TRBD1 | TRBJ1-2 | few | TRBV7-9 | TGTGCCAGCAGCCTCCGGGACAGAGGCTACACCTTC | CASSLRDRGYTF
TRBD1 | TRBJ1-3 | NA | TRBV19 | TGTGCCAGTAGTCTTTGGGACAGGGGACCGTTTAGCTCTGGAAACACCATATATTTT | CASSLWDRGPFSSGNTIYF
TRBD2 | TRBJ2-5 | NA | TRBV7-2 | TGTGCCAGCAGCGGTGGACTAGGAGAAGGCACCCAGTACTTC | CASSGGLGEGTQYF
NA | TRBJ1-5 | many | TRBV12-3/TRBV12-4 | TGTGCCAGCAGTTTGACGGCCGTTAGCAATCAGCCCCAGCATTTT | CASSLTAVSNQPQHF
NA | TRBJ1-5 | NA | TRBV19 | TGTGCCAGTGGACTACAGGGTAGCAATCAGCCCCAGCATTTT | CASGLQGSNQPQHF
NA | TRBJ1-2 | NA | TRBV28 | TGTGCCACCCAGAAAAACTATGGCTACACCTTC | CATQKNYGYTF
NA | TRBJ2-5 | many | TRBV7-2 | TGTGCCAGCAGACCCACGGGGGAGTTGGAGACCCAGTACTTC | CASRPTGELETQYF
TRBD1 | TRBJ1-2 | NA | TRBV7-9 | TGTGCCAGCAGTCAGACCTCGACAGGGAACTATGGCTACACCTTC | CASSQTSTGNYGYTF
NA | TRBJ1-2 | many | TRBV6-1 | TGTGCCAGCTCCACCCCCCAGGTCTTCTATGGCTACACCTTC | CASSTPQVFYGYTF
NA | TRBJ1-2 | many | TRBV6-1 | TGTGCCAGCGTGTTGGGACCAGGGCTTCTCTATGGCTACACCTTC | CASVLGPGLLYGYTF
NA | TRBJ1-2 | many | TRBV11-1 | TGTGCCAGCAGCTTAGATGGGGGCCGTAGGGACTATGGCTACACCTTC | CASSLDGGRRDYGYTF
NA | TRBJ2-7 | once | TRBV27 | TGTGCCAGCAGTTACGGGCATGGGGCATATGAGCAGTACTTC | CASSYGHGAYEQYF
TRBD1 | TRBJ1-1 | NA | TRBV6-1 | TGTGCCAGCTATCCGGGACAGACTAACACTGAAGCTTTCTTT | CASYPGQTNTEAFF
NA | TRBJ2-7 | NA | TRBV6-1 | TGTGCCAGCAGTGAAGGAGGTCTGGACGAGCAGTACTTC | CASSEGGLDEQYF
TRBD2 | TRBJ2-7 | NA | TRBV3-1 | TGTGCCAGCAGCCAAGTACTAGCGGGAAAGAGCGAGCAGTACTTC | CASSQVLAGKSEQYF